The table lists the clone carrying this TCR beta chain with a few counts. Its antigen is unidentified. This record comes from a study of early T cells in non-severe SARS-CoV-2 infection. Study overall: Unpaired chains resulted from sequencing bulk RNA of unsorted whole blood. Findings of the study overall: VDJdb matching skewed toward anti-spike CD8 responses, missing private and CD4 specificities.

The germline V gene has CDR1 LGHDT and CDR2 YNNKEL (reference sequence). V was shortened by 4 bases and J by 4 bases, with 5 bases between the two germline ends. The CDR3 totals 13 residues. The protocol attached unique molecular identifiers to individual cDNA molecules. TCRdb re-called the 5' RACE reads with MiXCR, one entry per CDR3 protein. The sample gives fewer than 85,000 distinct CDR3 sequences, about 12% of which show up once; about 4.2% is in the top ten. The receptor comes from an adult who was a healthcare worker with PCR-confirmed SARS-CoV-2 infection or an uninfected control (not recorded which). The chain recombines TRBV3-1 with TRBJ2-6; D is undetermined. Source material: whole blood. The CDR3 nucleotides are TGTGCCAGCAGCCTATTCGGGGCCAACGTCCTGACTTTC. Translating gives CASSLFGANVLTF.